The clone carrying this T cell receptor beta chain has more than one count but fewer than ten. Its antigen is not identified. This CDR3 region has 12 residues. The germline gives CDR1 SGHVS, CDR2 FNYEAQ. V lost 1 base and J 5 bases, leaving 2 bases between the germline ends. These data originate in a study of T cell responses to AZD1222 COVID-19 vaccine. Study-wide results and limits: The reported proportion of spike-specific TCRs targeting unmutated variant regions was nearly half.

Produced via immunoSEQ multiplex PCR; TCRdb's table is partial and in-frame only. The sample lists 100,000 to 150,000 clones, around 90% occurring once. The chain links TRBV7-6 to TRBJ2-2, with D hard to call. Material: peripheral blood, obtained on day 0 of AZD1222 vaccination. The sequence was obtained from an adult in good health. The CDR3 DNA reads TGTGCCAGCAGCTTAGTGACCGGGGAGCTGTTTTTT. Its protein product is CASSLVTGELFF.